This T cell receptor beta chain was captured in a study of human T cells and chemical hapten exposure (dated by TCRdb to the early 2020s). For the study in its entirety: For sensitization, 2% DPC in acetone was applied to an approximately 2 cm by approximately 2 cm area of upper inner arm skin. Throughout the study period of 20 to 30 weeks, patients also received therapeutic DPC doses to the scalp every week. Patch testing was done on the upper back using Finn chambers containing 0.01% DPC, and results were scored after 6 days according to International Contact Dermatitis Research Group standards. The patient cohort, mostly female, included alopecia areata with under or over 50% scalp involvement, alopecia totalis and alopecia universalis. The libraries were sequenced as a pool, and the TCR yield per sample differed mostly because of small variations in library volumes within the pool. The study tracked peripheral blood TCR repertoire changes in vivo during primary and secondary sensitization to the hapten diphenylcyclopropenone (DPC) in alopecia patients. Blood samples were taken from patients before sensitization (week 0) and at 2, 6 and about 24 weeks after DPC sensitization. Blood for TCR sequencing was provided by twenty-nine alopecia patients at one to four time points (pre-sensitization, 2, 6 and 24 weeks). Study-level results and caveats: The number of PT1 expanded TCRs positively correlated with patch test score, significant at thresholds 8, 16 and 32 but not 4. The number of TCRs above 1 in 1000 frequency did not change with DPC sensitization; there was no evidence of global repertoire structure alterations. Repeated subsampling changed both the strength of the expansion versus patch-test correlation and the threshold at which the correlation became significant. Compared with pre-sensitization or healthy control sets, expanded TCRs formed significantly more large CDR3 similarity clusters, which is consistent with antigen-driven responses. Because every patient had alopecia, a presumed autoimmune disease, the patients' immune response might differ from that of healthy individuals.

The CDR3 runs 10 amino acids, cysteine and phenylalanine included. Only the CDR3 DNA is retained, 30 bases long and in frame from the first base. CDR1 and CDR2 (DFQATT, SNEGSKA) derive from the germline V gene (reference sequence). Cut back by 8 bases and 7 bases, the V and J ends lie 9 bases apart. A note on this clonotype: The clone's antigen remains unknown. Base qualities are not recorded, but no much larger clone differs from it by a single base.

Sample time point, as interpreted from the label and publication: patch test 1, 2 weeks after DPC sensitization. The label giving this sample's treatment or condition can be read as: therapeutic diphenylcyclopropenone sensitization with weekly scalp DPC. Blood at each patch-test visit was drawn before the patch test was applied. Eligible patients were aged 18 to 70, diagnosed with alopecia, deemed suitable for DPC therapy, and excluded if pregnant. Total RNA was isolated from unfractionated whole blood collected in Tempus Blood RNA tubes. Library creation used RACE. The listed sequencing device is NextSeq 500. During library preparation, unique molecular identifiers were attached to individual cDNA molecules so that TCRs could be counted in a quantitative, reproducible way. For every blood RNA sample, sequencing covered both the TCR alpha and TCR beta chains. In the original analysis: The median number of TCRs per sample was roughly 98,000, ranging from 23,224 to 690,600. The Decombinator software suite was used to annotate V, J and CDR3 in the TCR reads. For the PS versus PT1 abundance plots, all samples were subsampled to the same number of TCRs (28,000). TCRs were defined as expanded if absent before sensitization and observed at least eight times at the 2-week time point. The public reads were quality trimmed at Q25 with fastp and then assembled into clones with MiXCR by TCRdb, keeping productive beta chains. Under each unique CDR3 protein, matching rows form one entry showing the most common genes and DNA. The V and J calls shown here were made by TCRdb, not taken from the authors' results. For this sample there are tens of thousands of distinct CDR3 sequences; 9.3% appear just once. Roughly 14% of the sample goes to the ten largest clones.

The chain is encoded by TRBV20-1 joined to TRBJ1-5; TRBD1 is possibly the D segment (5 matching bases). The material sequenced was whole blood, taken in connection with sensitization to the hapten diphenylcyclopropenone (DPC). The receptor was derived from a woman in her thirties or forties with alopecia areata. Some clones in this sample may be carry-over from other donors' samples. For the CDR3, the sequence is CSSRGQPQHF. The sequenced DNA is TGCAGTTCAAGGGGACAGCCCCAGCATTTT.